These T cell receptor beta chains were read from a single sample in a study of blood T cell repertoires in COVID-19. Sequencing used immunoSEQ multiplex PCR; TCRdb keeps in-frame clones, though not all of them. Found here are some 360,000 clones, roughly 90% of them singletons; the top ten hold under 5%. Material: peripheral blood. The receptors shown here come from a woman aged 60-75 years with COVID-19, enrolled during active disease. CDR3s include the opening cysteine and the closing phenylalanine or tryptophan. Each record gives: CDR3 length, V gene, clone size, D gene, J gene, CDR3 protein, CDR3 DNA. A D gene is named only where the DNA matches it firmly. Rows may omit the clone size; those that give it use once, few, many or a size class.

>16|TRBV5-1|.|.|TRBJ1-3
CASSYSNRPSGNTIYF
TGCGCCAGCAGCTACAGCAACAGGCCCTCTGGAAACACCATATATTTT
>14|TRBV28|.|.|TRBJ1-6
CASSTGTNGSPLHF
TGTGCCAGCAGCACCGGTACGAATGGTTCACCCCTCCACTTT
>16|TRBV4-1|.|.|TRBJ2-3
CASSQGRGVSTDTQYF
TGCGCCAGCAGCCAAGGGAGGGGCGTAAGCACAGATACGCAGTATTTT
>16|TRBV7-9|once|TRBD1|TRBJ2-6
CASSLGQGSGANVLTF
TGTGCCAGCAGCTTAGGACAGGGGTCTGGGGCCAACGTCCTGACTTTC
>17|TRBV5-1|.|TRBD2|TRBJ2-7
CASSGGPSGGAQIEQYF
TGCGCCAGCAGCGGGGGACCTAGCGGGGGGGCGCAGATCGAGCAGTACTTC
>14|TRBV19|.|.|TRBJ1-2
CASSIGDSRYGYTF
TGTGCCAGTAGTATCGGTGACAGCCGGTATGGCTACACCTTC
>17|TRBV23-1|.|TRBD1|TRBJ2-5
CASSPIGDRGQSETQYF
TGCGCCAGCAGTCCAATCGGGGACAGGGGGCAAAGTGAGACCCAGTACTTC
>14|TRBV6-1|.|TRBD1|TRBJ1-5
CASSEGVNLQGWHF
TGTGCCAGCAGTGAGGGGGTAAACTTACAGGGGTGGCATTTT
>14|TRBV6-5|.|TRBD1|TRBJ1-1
CASSLGQLGAEAFF
TGTGCCAGCAGTTTGGGACAGTTGGGCGCTGAAGCTTTCTTT
>16|TRBV18|.|TRBD1|TRBJ1-4
CASSPWTGRTNEKLFF
TGTGCCAGCTCACCCTGGACAGGGAGGACTAATGAAAAACTGTTTTTT
>15|TRBV6-5|.|.|TRBJ2-2
CASSPFPGNTGELFF
TGTGCCAGCAGCCCGTTCCCAGGGAACACCGGGGAGCTGTTTTTT
>15|TRBV27|.|.|TRBJ1-4
CASSPSGLSREKLFF
TGTGCCAGCAGTCCGTCAGGGCTAAGTCGGGAAAAACTGTTTTTT
>16|TRBV6-5|.|.|TRBJ2-5
CASSYHSAGAKETQYF
TGTGCCAGCAGTTACCACTCCGCGGGGGCCAAAGAGACCCAGTACTTC
>15|TRBV18|.|.|TRBJ2-3
CASSPQAGNTDTQYF
TGTGCCAGCTCACCACAGGCAGGGAACACAGATACGCAGTATTTT
>13|TRBV6-5|.|TRBD1|TRBJ1-2
CASSGTGYYGYTF
TGTGCCAGCAGCGGGACAGGGTACTATGGCTACACCTTC
>13|TRBV5-1|.|.|TRBJ2-7
CASTGVDFYEQYF
TGCGCCAGCACAGGGGTAGACTTCTACGAGCAGTACTTC
>14|TRBV5-1|.|.|TRBJ1-1
CASSLESRGTEAFF
TGCGCCAGCAGCTTGGAGAGTAGGGGAACTGAAGCTTTCTTT
>14|TRBV2|.|TRBD1|TRBJ2-7
CASSEPGQGYEQYF
TGTGCCAGCAGCGAACCGGGACAGGGCTACGAGCAGTACTTC
>16|TRBV18|.|TRBD1|TRBJ1-2
CASSPTGGEAIYGYTF
TGTGCCAGCTCACCTACAGGGGGCGAGGCGATCTATGGCTACACCTTC
>14|TRBV6-6|once|.|TRBJ1-5
CASSLTGNNQPQHF
TGTGCCAGCAGTCTAACAGGGAACAATCAGCCCCAGCATTTT
>15|TRBV5-8|.|.|TRBJ1-1
CASSMRALRNTEAFF
TGTGCCAGCAGCATGAGGGCTTTGAGGAACACTGAAGCTTTCTTT
>14|TRBV25-1|.|TRBD1|TRBJ1-2
CASIRQGSGYGYTF
TGTGCCAGCATCCGACAGGGTTCGGGCTATGGCTACACCTTC
>12|TRBV28|few|.|TRBJ2-7
CASSSPVREQYF
TGTGCCAGCAGTTCCCCGGTCCGGGAGCAGTACTTC
>16|TRBV5-5|.|TRBD1|TRBJ2-3
CASSLGGQGPQGTQYF
TGTGCCAGCAGCTTGGGGGGACAGGGGCCCCAAGGTACGCAGTATTTT
>15|TRBV11-2|once|TRBD1|TRBJ1-5
CASSFHRGVNQPQHF
TGTGCCAGCAGCTTTCACAGGGGGGTCAATCAGCCCCAGCATTTT
>19|TRBV23-1|.|TRBD1|TRBJ1-5
CASSQSGQGENDSNQPQHF
TGCGCCAGCAGTCAATCGGGACAGGGCGAAAACGATAGCAATCAGCCCCAGCATTTT
>16|TRBV7-3|.|TRBD1|TRBJ1-1
CASSPRTGTRNTEAFF
TGTGCCAGCAGCCCCCGGACAGGGACCAGGAACACTGAAGCTTTCTTT
>15|TRBV18|.|.|TRBJ2-5
CASSPRTAVVETQYF
TGTGCCAGCTCACCCCGAACAGCGGTGGTAGAGACCCAGTACTTC
>12|TRBV5-1|once|.|TRBJ2-1
CASSLPDNEQFF
TGCGCCAGCAGCTTGCCCGACAATGAGCAGTTCTTC
>15|TRBV15|.|.|TRBJ1-2
CATSRDTGYVYGYTF
TGTGCCACCAGCAGAGATACAGGCTACGTCTATGGCTACACCTTC
>15|TRBV13|.|.|TRBJ2-7
CASSRAGQNSYEQYF
TGTGCCAGCAGCAGAGCAGGACAGAACTCCTACGAGCAGTACTTC
>14|TRBV7-2|once|.|TRBJ1-1
CASSFNSLNTEAFF
TGTGCCAGCAGCTTTAACAGCCTGAACACTGAAGCTTTCTTT
>14|TRBV6-5|.|.|TRBJ1-5
CASSPARGNQPQHF
TGTGCCAGCAGCCCCGCAAGAGGCAATCAGCCCCAGCATTTT
>14|TRBV7-2|.|TRBD1|TRBJ1-6
CASSWTGGNSPLHF
TGTGCCAGCAGTTGGACAGGGGGTAATTCACCCCTCCACTTT
>13|TRBV27|.|.|TRBJ1-2
CASSPRQNYGYTF
TGTGCCAGCAGTCCGCGACAAAACTATGGCTACACCTTC
>18|TRBV5-1|.|TRBD2|TRBJ2-3
CASSLALAGGRSTDTQYF
TGCGCCAGCAGCTTGGCACTAGCGGGGGGCCGGAGCACAGATACGCAGTATTTT
>14|TRBV18|.|.|TRBJ1-2
CASSRAKGPYGYTF
TGTGCCAGCTCCCGCGCCAAGGGGCCCTATGGCTACACCTTC
>15|TRBV5-1|.|TRBD1|TRBJ1-1
CASSLVGQGFTEAFF
TGCGCCAGCAGCTTGGTAGGACAGGGGTTCACTGAAGCTTTCTTT
>16|TRBV28|few|TRBD1|TRBJ1-5
CASSLGTGSSNQPQHF
TGTGCCAGCAGTTTGGGGACAGGGTCCAGCAATCAGCCCCAGCATTTT
>15|TRBV10-3|.|.|TRBJ1-5
CAISESIGVGQPQHF
TGTGCCATCAGTGAGTCTATCGGGGTTGGGCAGCCCCAGCATTTT
>16|TRBV30|.|.|TRBJ2-5
CAWSDSPQGQRGAQYF
TGTGCCTGGAGTGACTCCCCACAGGGTCAGAGAGGGGCCCAGTACTTC
>16|TRBV29-1|.|.|TRBJ1-4
CSVAGMSDSPHEKLFF
TGCAGCGTCGCGGGGATGTCAGACAGTCCCCATGAAAAACTGTTTTTT
>16|TRBV5-1|.|TRBD1|TRBJ2-5
CASSRLGGQGVETQYF
TGCGCCAGCAGCCGATTGGGGGGACAGGGGGTAGAGACCCAGTACTTC
>14|TRBV18|.|TRBD1|TRBJ1-1
CASSPGTGGGGSFF
TGTGCCAGCTCACCGGGGACAGGGGGCGGGGGATCTTTCTTT
>17|TRBV3-1/TRBV3-2|.|TRBD1|TRBJ2-6
CASSQGTVGSGANVLTF
TGTGCCAGCAGCCAGGGGACAGTAGGATCTGGGGCCAACGTCCTGACTTTC
>13|TRBV9|.|.|TRBJ1-1
CASSVGPGTEAFF
TGTGCCAGCAGCGTAGGGCCAGGCACTGAAGCTTTCTTT
>15|TRBV5-1|.|TRBD1|TRBJ1-6
CASSFGNRGNSPLHF
TGCGCCAGCAGTTTCGGAAACAGGGGTAATTCACCCCTCCACTTT
>14|TRBV6-2/TRBV6-3|once|.|TRBJ1-1
CASSYSGRGPEAFF
TGTGCCAGCAGTTACTCGGGCAGGGGCCCTGAAGCTTTCTTT
>14|TRBV5-1|.|.|TRBJ1-2
CASSLGGRDYGYTF
TGCGCCAGCAGCTTGGGGGGCAGAGACTATGGCTACACCTTC
>15|TRBV19|medium-sized|TRBD1|TRBJ2-7
CASSIVGGTGDEQYF
TGTGCCAGTAGTATAGTAGGGGGGACAGGCGACGAGCAGTACTTC
>15|TRBV7-3|once|.|TRBJ2-1
CASSARGSGYNEQFF
TGTGCCAGCAGCGCGCGGGGATCAGGCTACAATGAGCAGTTCTTC
>13|TRBV2|many|.|TRBJ2-7
CASQVGRWYEQYF
TGTGCCAGCCAGGTGGGCAGGTGGTACGAGCAGTACTTC
>15|TRBV5-1|.|TRBD1|TRBJ1-6
CASSQGDMDNSPLHF
TGCGCCAGCAGCCAGGGGGATATGGATAATTCACCCCTCCACTTT
>17|TRBV10-3|.|TRBD1|TRBJ1-3
CAISDPPGQGKGNTIYF
TGTGCCATCAGTGACCCGCCGGGACAGGGGAAGGGAAACACCATATATTTT
>13|TRBV19|.|.|TRBJ2-7
CASSRNGAGEQYF
TGTGCCAGTAGTCGGAACGGGGCGGGGGAGCAGTACTTC
>15|TRBV7-2|.|.|TRBJ1-4
CASSLGSLTNEKLFF
TGTGCCAGCAGCTTAGGCAGTCTAACTAATGAAAAACTGTTTTTT
>13|TRBV5-8|.|TRBD1|TRBJ1-2
CASSETGDNGYTF
TGTGCCAGCAGTGAAACAGGGGATAATGGCTACACCTTC
>13|TRBV5-4|.|.|TRBJ2-3
CASSLAGSDTQYF
TGTGCCAGCAGCTTGGCGGGGTCCGATACGCAGTATTTT
>13|TRBV19|.|TRBD1|TRBJ1-2
CASSPGQHYGYTF
TGTGCCAGTAGTCCGGGACAGCACTATGGCTACACCTTC